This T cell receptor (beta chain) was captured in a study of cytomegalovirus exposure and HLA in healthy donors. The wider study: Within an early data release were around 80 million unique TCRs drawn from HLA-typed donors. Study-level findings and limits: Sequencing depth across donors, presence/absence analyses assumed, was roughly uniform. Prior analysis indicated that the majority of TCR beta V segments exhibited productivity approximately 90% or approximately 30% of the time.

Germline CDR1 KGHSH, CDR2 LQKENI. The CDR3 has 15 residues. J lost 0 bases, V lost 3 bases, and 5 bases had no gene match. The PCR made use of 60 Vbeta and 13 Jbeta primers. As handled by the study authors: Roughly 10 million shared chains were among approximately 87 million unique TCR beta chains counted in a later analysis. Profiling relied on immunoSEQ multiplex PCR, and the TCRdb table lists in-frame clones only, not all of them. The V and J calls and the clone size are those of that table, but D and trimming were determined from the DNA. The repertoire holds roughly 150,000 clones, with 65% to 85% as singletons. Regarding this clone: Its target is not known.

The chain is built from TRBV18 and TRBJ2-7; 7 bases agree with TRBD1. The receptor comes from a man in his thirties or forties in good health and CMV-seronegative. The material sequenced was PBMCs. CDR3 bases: TGTGCCAGCTCACCTCCGGGACAGAGCTCCTACGAGCAGTACTTC. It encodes CASSPPGQSSYEQYF.